This entry lists 10 T cell receptor beta chains sequenced from one sample in a study of T cells after yellow fever vaccination. TCRdb redid the calling of the 5' RACE reads with MiXCR, one entry per CDR3 protein. This table holds 65,000 to 90,000 distinct CDR3 sequences, more than 10% found once. The source material was CD8+ T cells not binding an NS4B(214-222) dextramer, sorted from PBMCs, sampled 21 days after the first yellow fever vaccination. The receptors originated from a man younger than 35 who received the YFV17D yellow fever vaccine.

The V and J genes are TRBV4-1 and TRBJ1-1; tentatively, D is TRBD1 (5 bases). V gave up 3 bases and J gave up 1 base, with 12 bases separating them. Germline V gives CDR1 MGHRA, CDR2 YSYEKL. The CDR3 extends over 15 amino acids. CDR3 loop: CASSHDGTGNTEAFF. DNA of the CDR3: TGCGCCAGCAGCCATGATGGAACAGGGAACACTGAAGCTTTCTTT.

This clonotype appeared many times. The chain joins TRBV12-3 or TRBV12-4 to TRBJ2-7, with D perhaps being TRBD1 or TRBD2 (5 bases each). V lost 6 bases, J lost 9 bases, and 18 bases lay in between. CDR3 size: 13 residues. Here the CDR3 DNA reads TGTGCCAGCAGCGACAGTACTACGAGGGGGCAGTACTTC. Protein product: CASSDSTTRGQYF.

The chain is built from TRBV5-1 and TRBJ2-5; the D gene is possibly TRBD1 (6 bases). The length of the CDR3 is 14 residues. V lost 4 bases and J lost 1, with 11 bases in between. CDR1 is SGHRS, CDR2 YFSETQ, per germline. CDR3 sequence reads: CASSQWDTQETQYF. CDR3 in DNA: TGCGCCAGCAGCCAATGGGACACCCAAGAGACCCAGTACTTC.

This chain links TRBV6-5 with TRBJ2-7; D call uncertain. Germline V gene data show CDR1 as MNHEY and CDR2 as SVGAGI. V shed 5 bases and J shed 1 base, with 15 bases lying between them. The CDR3 runs 15 residues. Here the CDR3 reads CASSHHPGVSYEQYF. The CDR3, as DNA: TGTGCCAGCAGTCACCACCCAGGAGTATCCTACGAGCAGTACTTC.

There are a few counts of this clonotype. The chain uses TRBV12-3 or TRBV12-4 and TRBJ2-7; 9 nucleotides align to TRBD1. V shed 6 bases, J shed 1 base, and the junction held 7 bases outside the gene matches. The CDR3 spans 15 residues. The CDR3 DNA reads TGTGCCAGCAGCCAAGACAGGGGGGGTTCCTACGAGCAGTACTTC. As protein: CASSQDRGGSYEQYF.

The V call is TRBV6-1, the J call TRBJ1-1; D not resolved. The CDR3 is 15 residues long. The ends were cut back, 6 bases at V and 4 bases at J, with 18 bases in the middle. The V gene's germline CDR1 is MNHNS and CDR2 SASEGT. The CDR3 region is CASSLKTFSFTEAFF. The CDR3 DNA is TGTGCCAGCAGCCTTAAGACTTTTTCCTTCACTGAAGCTTTCTTT.

The table lists this clonotype with a count of one. The chain is built from TRBV20-1 and TRBJ2-5; TRBD2 aligns across 9 bases. The V and J ends lost 4 bases and 5 bases, in that order; junction bases with no gene match: 5. This CDR3 is built from 13 residues. Germline values: CDR1 DFQATT, CDR2 SNEGSKA (reference sequence). The CDR3 nucleotides read TGCAGTGCTACGCGCCTAGCGGGGGAGACCCAGTACTTC. Its translation: CSATRLAGETQYF.

The chain couples TRBV12-3 or TRBV12-4 to TRBJ2-3, with 11 nucleotides matching TRBD2. There are 20 residues in the CDR3. The V segment lost 7 bases and the J segment 0 bases; nucleotides outside the gene matches: 18. The CDR3 nucleotides read TGTGCCAGCATGCGGAGGTCATGGAATTTAGCGGGGGGGAGCACAGATACGCAGTATTTT. It yields the protein CASMRRSWNLAGGSTDTQYF.

The chain combines TRBV12-3 or TRBV12-4 with TRBJ1-2; D call uncertain. This CDR3 has 9 amino acids. V gave up 9 bases and J gave up 4 bases, with 3 bases separating them. The CDR3 spells CARIYGYTF. The CDR3 DNA is TGTGCCAGGATCTATGGCTACACCTTC.

The chain employs TRBV7-9 and TRBJ1-1, with a weak D call TRBD1 (5 bases). The CDR3 totals 13 residues. V was clipped by 1 base and J by 5 bases, with 8 bases between them. The germline CDR1 and CDR2 sequences are SEHNR and FQNEAQ (reference sequence). The CDR3 DNA reads as TGTGCCAGCAGCTTAGGGGAGGGGACTGAAGCTTTCTTT. Residues: CASSLGEGTEAFF.